This T cell receptor (beta chain) came from a study of blood T cell repertoires in COVID-19. Overall study: The origin of the acute and convalescent COVID-19 samples was the United States, Italy and Spain.

Method: immunoSEQ multiplex PCR; TCRdb's copy keeps in-frame clones and lacks some. The top ten hold 0.7% to 0.9% of the sample, which has 120,000 or so clones, 88% seen once. Looked up from germline, CDR1 is MNHEY and CDR2 is SVGAGI. Trimming cost V 6 bases and J 5 bases, with 20 bases left between them. The CDR3 length is 15 residues. The origin of this receptor is a woman in her forties or fifties with active or convalescent COVID-19. The sample was peripheral blood. V and J are TRBV6-5 and TRBJ2-7; maybe TRBD1 (6 bases). The DNA of the CDR3 is TGTGCCAGCAGACCCCCAGGGGCTAGCCGCGACGAGCAGTACTTC. Translated: CASRPPGASRDEQYF.